This TCR beta chain comes out of a study of shared clonotypes between healthy human individuals. The repertoire was sequenced with immunoSEQ multiplex PCR; TCRdb's copy has only in-frame clones and lacks some. Of approximately 2.3 million clones in the sample, just over 90% were seen once. This CDR3 has 13 residues. Germline V gene data show CDR1 as SGHNT and CDR2 as YYREEE (reference sequence). V was trimmed by 7 bases and J by 2 bases, leaving 12 bases between them. This receptor was obtained from a man between 18 and 35 years old in good health. Some clones in this sample may be carry-over from other donors' samples. The J gene is TRBJ2-5, the V gene TRBV5-4, with a tentative D call TRBD1 (6 bases). The material sequenced was naive CD4+ T cells from PBMCs. The sample's subset: CD45RA+ positively selected. The CDR3 DNA reads as TGTGCCAGCCAAACAGGGATACAAGAGACCCAGTACTTC. Protein product: CASQTGIQETQYF. Supplemented by reference TRBV5-4 and TRBJ2-5, the full variable domain reads ETGVTQSPTHLIKTRGQQVTLRCSSQSGHNTVSWYQQALGQGPQFIFQYYREEENGRGNFPPRFSGLQFPNYSSELNVNALELDDSALYLCASQTGIQETQYFGPGTRLLVL.